Given below is one T cell receptor beta chain in context. The naive CD8 population came from CD45RO-negative cells selected for CCR7, without terminally differentiated effector memory CD45RA+ cells. Every contributor of samples was a Caucasian grown-up residing in Nashville, Tennessee. An even split of each subset's genomic DNA across several immunoSEQ plates was performed. Generated by immunoSEQ multiplex PCR, the TCRdb table keeps only in-frame clones and is missing some. The sample shows some 630,000 clones, about 96% of them seen only once. The entry originates in a study of shared clonotypes between healthy human individuals. Trimming shortened V by 6 bases and J by 10 bases, and 19 bases separated the two germline ends. CDR1 and CDR2 (germline): SGHAT, FQNNGV. This CDR3 has 14 amino acids.

The rearrangement uses TRBV11-2 and TRBJ2-1; D assignment may be TRBD1 or TRBD2 (5 bases each). The source is a woman aged 30 to 39 in good health. The sequencing sample was made of naive CD8+ T cells sorted from blood. As DNA, the CDR3 is TGTGCCAGCAGTTATAGACGGGGCTTCTGGGAGCAGTTCTTC. Its translation: CASSYRRGFWEQFF.